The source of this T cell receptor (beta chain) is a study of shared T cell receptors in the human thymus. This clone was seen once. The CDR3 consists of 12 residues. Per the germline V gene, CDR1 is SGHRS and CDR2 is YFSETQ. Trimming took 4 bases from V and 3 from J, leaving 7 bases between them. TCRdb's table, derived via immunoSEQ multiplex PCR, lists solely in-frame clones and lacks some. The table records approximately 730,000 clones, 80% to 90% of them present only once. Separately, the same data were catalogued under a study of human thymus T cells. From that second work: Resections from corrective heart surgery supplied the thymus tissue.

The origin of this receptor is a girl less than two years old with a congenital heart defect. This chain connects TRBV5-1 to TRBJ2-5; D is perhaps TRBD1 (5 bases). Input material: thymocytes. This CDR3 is CASSLQEETQYF. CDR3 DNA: TGCGCCAGCAGCCTACAGGAAGAGACCCAGTACTTC.